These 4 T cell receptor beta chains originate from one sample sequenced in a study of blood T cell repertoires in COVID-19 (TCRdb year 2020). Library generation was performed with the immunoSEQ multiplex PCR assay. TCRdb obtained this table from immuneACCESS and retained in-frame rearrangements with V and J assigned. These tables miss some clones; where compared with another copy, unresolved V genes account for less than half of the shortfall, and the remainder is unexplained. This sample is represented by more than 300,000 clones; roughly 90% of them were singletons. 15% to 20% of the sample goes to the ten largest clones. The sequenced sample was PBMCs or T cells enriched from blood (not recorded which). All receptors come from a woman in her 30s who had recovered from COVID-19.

The CDR3 coding sequence is TGCGCCAGCAGCCAAGACCAGGCAGATACGCAGTATTTT. Protein sequence: CASSQDQADTQYF. The chain is built from TRBV4-3 and TRBJ2-3; no definite D call. CDR1 and CDR2 (germline): LGHNA, YSLEER. The ends were cut back, 0 bases at V and 4 bases at J, with 5 bases in the middle. This CDR3 region has 13 residues.

In DNA, the CDR3 is TGTGCCAGCAGCGTAGGGGGACAGCTAACTAACTATGGCTACACCTTC. Protein: CASSVGGQLTNYGYTF. The V call is TRBV9, the J call TRBJ1-2; TRBD1 matches 7 bases. Germline assignment: CDR1 SGDLS and CDR2 YYNGEE. This CDR3 contains 16 residues. V dropped 0 bases and J dropped 0; count of bases not matched to a gene: 5.

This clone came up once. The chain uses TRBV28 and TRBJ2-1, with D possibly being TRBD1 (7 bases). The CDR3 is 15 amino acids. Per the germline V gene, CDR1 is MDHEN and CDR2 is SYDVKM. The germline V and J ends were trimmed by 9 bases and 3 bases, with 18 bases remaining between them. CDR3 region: CASIKEGAGYNEQFF. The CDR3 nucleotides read TGTGCCAGTATTAAGGAGGGGGCAGGCTACAATGAGCAGTTCTTC.

Written as DNA, the CDR3 is TGTGCCAGCTCCTCTTCACCGGGACAGGGTGGCGGCTACACCTTC. Translation: CASSSSPGQGGGYTF. The gene calls are TRBV18 and TRBJ1-2, with 9 positions matching TRBD1. The CDR3 is 15 residues long. From germline, CDR1 is KGHSH and CDR2 LQKENI. Unmatched junction bases numbered 13, after V lost 6 bases and J lost 8 bases.